The subject of this entry is one TCR beta chain. Its target is not known. This specimen comes from a study of naive and memory T cell subsets. Study-level results: Expression changes during T cell differentiation may affect RNA-based TCR counts.

The beta constant-region primer was an equimolar mix of two oligonucleotides covering TRBC1 and TRBC2. Ligated cDNA was amplified by four rounds of PCR with nested alpha and beta constant-region primers and SP2. Via MiXCR, TCRdb re-called the UMI-ligation and nested PCR reads, giving one row per CDR3 protein. The sample contains about 120,000 distinct CDR3 sequences, 36% of which appear only once. Four subsets defined by CD45RA and CD27 were sorted after CD3, CD4, CD8 and live/dead staining. Germline V lookup: CDR1 SGHRS, CDR2 YFSETQ. V was trimmed by 7 bases and J by 0 bases, leaving 11 bases between them. The CDR3 runs 15 residues.

The source of this sequence is a human donor in good health. Material: central memory CD4+ T cells from blood. The chain uses TRBV5-1 and TRBJ2-6; tentative D call: TRBD1 (5 bases). The CDR3 region has the DNA TGCGCCAGCGCCAAGACAGTCTCTGGGGCCAACGTCCTGACTTTC. It specifies CASAKTVSGANVLTF.